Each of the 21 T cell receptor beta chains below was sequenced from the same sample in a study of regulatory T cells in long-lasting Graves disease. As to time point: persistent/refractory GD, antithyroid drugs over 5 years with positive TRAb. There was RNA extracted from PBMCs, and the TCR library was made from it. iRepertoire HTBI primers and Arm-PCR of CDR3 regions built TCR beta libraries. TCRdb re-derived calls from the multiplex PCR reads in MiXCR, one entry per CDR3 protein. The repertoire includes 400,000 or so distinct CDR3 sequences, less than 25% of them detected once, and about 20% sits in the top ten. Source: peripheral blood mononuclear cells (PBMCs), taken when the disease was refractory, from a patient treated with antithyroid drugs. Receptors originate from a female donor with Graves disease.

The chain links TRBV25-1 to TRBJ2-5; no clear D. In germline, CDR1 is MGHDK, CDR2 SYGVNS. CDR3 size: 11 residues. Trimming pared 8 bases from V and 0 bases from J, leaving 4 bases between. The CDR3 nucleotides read TGTGCCAGCCGCCACCAAGAGACCCAGTACTTC. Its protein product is CASRHQETQYF.

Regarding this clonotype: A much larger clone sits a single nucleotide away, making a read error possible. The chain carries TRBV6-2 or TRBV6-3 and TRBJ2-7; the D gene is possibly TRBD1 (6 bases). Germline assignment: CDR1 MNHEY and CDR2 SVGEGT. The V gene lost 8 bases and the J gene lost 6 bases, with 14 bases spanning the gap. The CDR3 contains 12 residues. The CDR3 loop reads CASGELGGEQYF. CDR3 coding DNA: TGTGCCAGCGGCGAGCTAGGGGGCGAGCAGTACTTC.

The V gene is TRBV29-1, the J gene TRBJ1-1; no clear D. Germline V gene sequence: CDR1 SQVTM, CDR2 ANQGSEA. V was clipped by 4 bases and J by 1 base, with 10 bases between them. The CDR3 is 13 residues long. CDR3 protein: CSVVGSGNTEAFF. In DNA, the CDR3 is TGCAGCGTTGTAGGGTCGGGGAACACTGAAGCTTTCTTT.

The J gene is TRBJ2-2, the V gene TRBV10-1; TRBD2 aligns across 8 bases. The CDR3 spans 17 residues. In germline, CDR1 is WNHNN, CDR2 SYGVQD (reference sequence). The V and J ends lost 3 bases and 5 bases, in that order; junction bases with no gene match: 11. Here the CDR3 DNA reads TGCGCCAGCAGTGACCCAGCGGGAGTCAGTGGAACCGGGGAGCTGTTTTTT. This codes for CASSDPAGVSGTGELFF.

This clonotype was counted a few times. CDR3 nucleotide sequence: TGTGCCAGCAGCCCATCTATTGGGGCAGCTAACTATGGCTACACCTTC. Translating gives CASSPSIGAANYGYTF. The rearrangement links TRBV7-6 to TRBJ1-2; the D gene is possibly TRBD1 (5 bases). Germline lookup yields CDR1 SGHVS and CDR2 FNYEAQ. The ends were cut back, 5 bases at V and 0 bases at J, with 16 bases in the middle. The CDR3 extends over 16 amino acids.

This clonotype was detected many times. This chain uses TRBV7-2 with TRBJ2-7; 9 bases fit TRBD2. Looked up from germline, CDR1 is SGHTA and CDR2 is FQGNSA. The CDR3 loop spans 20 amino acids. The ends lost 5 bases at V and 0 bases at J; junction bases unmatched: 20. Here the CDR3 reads CASSPEKTSGTLFISYEQYF. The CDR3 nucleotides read TGTGCCAGCAGCCCAGAGAAGACTAGCGGAACCTTATTTATCTCCTACGAGCAGTACTTC.

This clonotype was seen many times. CDR3 DNA sequence: TGTGCCAGCAGCTCTCAGGGGGCTGTCACTGAAGCTTTCTTT. It specifies CASSSQGAVTEAFF. This chain connects TRBV7-2 to TRBJ1-1; TRBD1 matches 8 bases. The ends lost 4 bases at V and 4 bases at J; junction bases unmatched: 5. The length of the CDR3 is 14 residues. Germline CDR1 and CDR2: SGHTA and FQGNSA.

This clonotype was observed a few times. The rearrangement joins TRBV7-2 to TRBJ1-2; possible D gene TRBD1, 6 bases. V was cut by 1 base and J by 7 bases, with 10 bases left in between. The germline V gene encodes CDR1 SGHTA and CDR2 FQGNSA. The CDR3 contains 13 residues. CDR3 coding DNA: TGTGCCAGCAGCTTAGACAGGGATACTGGCTACACCTTC. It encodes CASSLDRDTGYTF. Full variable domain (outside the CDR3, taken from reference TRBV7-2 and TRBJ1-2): GAGVSQSPSNKVTEKGKDVELRCDPISGHTALYWYRQSLGQGLEFLIYFQGNSAPDKSGLPSDRFSAERTGGSVSTLTIQRTQQEDSAVYLCASSLDRDTGYTFGSGTRLTVV.

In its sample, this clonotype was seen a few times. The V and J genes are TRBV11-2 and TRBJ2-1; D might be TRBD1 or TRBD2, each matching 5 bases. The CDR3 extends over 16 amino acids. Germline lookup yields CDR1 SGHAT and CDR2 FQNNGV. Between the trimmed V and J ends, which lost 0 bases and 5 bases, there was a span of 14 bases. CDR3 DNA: TGTGCCAGCAGCTTAGAATATGGTCGGGGACACAATGAGCAGTTCTTC. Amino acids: CASSLEYGRGHNEQFF. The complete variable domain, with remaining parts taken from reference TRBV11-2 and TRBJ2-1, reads EAGVAQSPRYKIIEKRQSVAFWCNPISGHATLYWYQQILGQGPKLLIQFQNNGVVDDSQLPKDRFSAERLKGVDSTLKIQPAKLEDSAVYLCASSLEYGRGHNEQFFGPGTRLTVL.

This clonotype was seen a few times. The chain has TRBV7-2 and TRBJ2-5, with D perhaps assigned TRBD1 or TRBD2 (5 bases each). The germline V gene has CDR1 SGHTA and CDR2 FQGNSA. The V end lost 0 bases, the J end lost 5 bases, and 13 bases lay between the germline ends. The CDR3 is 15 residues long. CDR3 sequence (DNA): TGTGCCAGCAGCTTAGCGCTTGGGGGTGCTGAGACCCAGTACTTC. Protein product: CASSLALGGAETQYF. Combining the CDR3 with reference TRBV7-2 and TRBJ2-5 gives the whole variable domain GAGVSQSPSNKVTEKGKDVELRCDPISGHTALYWYRQSLGQGLEFLIYFQGNSAPDKSGLPSDRFSAERTGGSVSTLTIQRTQQEDSAVYLCASSLALGGAETQYFGPGTRLLVL.

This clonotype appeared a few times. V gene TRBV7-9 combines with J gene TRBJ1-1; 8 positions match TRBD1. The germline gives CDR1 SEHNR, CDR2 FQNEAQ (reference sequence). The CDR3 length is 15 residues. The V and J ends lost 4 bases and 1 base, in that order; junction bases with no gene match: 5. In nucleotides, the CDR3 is TGTGCCAGCAGCTCATGGGACAGGAGGAACACTGAAGCTTTCTTT. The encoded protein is CASSSWDRRNTEAFF. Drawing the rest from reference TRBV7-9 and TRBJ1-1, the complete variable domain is DTGVSQNPRHKITKRGQNVTFRCDPISEHNRLYWYRQTLGQGPEFLTYFQNEAQLEKSRLLSDRFSAERPKGSFSTLEIQRTEQGDSAMYLCASSSWDRRNTEAFFGQGTRLTVV.

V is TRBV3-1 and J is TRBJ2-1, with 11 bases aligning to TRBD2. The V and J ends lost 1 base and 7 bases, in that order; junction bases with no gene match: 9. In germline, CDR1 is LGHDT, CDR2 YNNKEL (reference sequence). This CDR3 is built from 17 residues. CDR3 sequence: CASSQVASGRLSNEQFF. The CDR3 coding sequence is TGTGCCAGCAGCCAAGTGGCTAGCGGGAGGCTTAGTAATGAGCAGTTCTTC.

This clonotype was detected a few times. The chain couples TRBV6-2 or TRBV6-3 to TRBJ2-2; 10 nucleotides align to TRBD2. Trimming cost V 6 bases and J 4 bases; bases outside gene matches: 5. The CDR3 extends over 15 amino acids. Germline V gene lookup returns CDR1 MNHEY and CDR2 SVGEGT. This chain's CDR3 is CASSRTSGRTGELFF. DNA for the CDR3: TGTGCCAGCAGCCGGACTAGCGGCCGCACCGGGGAGCTGTTTTTT.

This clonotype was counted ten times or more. The CDR3 region has the DNA TGCAGTGCTAAGGGGACAGATTACGAGGATGGCTACACCTTC. Translating gives CSAKGTDYEDGYTF. The chain couples TRBV20-1 to TRBJ1-2; 7 bases align to TRBD1. The V gene end was trimmed by 4 bases and the J gene end by 6 bases; junction bases not matched to a gene: 11. The CDR3 sequence is 14 residues long. The germline V gene has CDR1 DFQATT and CDR2 SNEGSKA (reference sequence).

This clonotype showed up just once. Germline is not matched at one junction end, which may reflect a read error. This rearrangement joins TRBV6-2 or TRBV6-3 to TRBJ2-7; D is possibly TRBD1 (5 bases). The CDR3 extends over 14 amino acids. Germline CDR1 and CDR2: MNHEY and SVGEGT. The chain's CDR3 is CASSYSPGLLERYF. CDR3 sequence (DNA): TGTGCCAGCAGTTACTCGCCAGGGCTCCTCGAGCGGTACTTC.

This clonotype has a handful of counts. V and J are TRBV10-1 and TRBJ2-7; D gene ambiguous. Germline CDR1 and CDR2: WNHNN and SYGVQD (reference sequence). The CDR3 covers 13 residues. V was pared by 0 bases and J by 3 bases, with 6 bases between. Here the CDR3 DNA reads TGCGCCAGCAGTGAGTCGTCTGGCTACGAGCAGTACTTC. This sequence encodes CASSESSGYEQYF.

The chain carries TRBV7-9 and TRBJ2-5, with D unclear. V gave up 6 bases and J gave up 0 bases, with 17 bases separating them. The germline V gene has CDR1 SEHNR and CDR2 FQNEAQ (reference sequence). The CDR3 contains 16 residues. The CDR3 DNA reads TGTGCCAGCAGTCCTAGTTACCGGCAGAACCAAGAGACCCAGTACTTC. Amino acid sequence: CASSPSYRQNQETQYF.

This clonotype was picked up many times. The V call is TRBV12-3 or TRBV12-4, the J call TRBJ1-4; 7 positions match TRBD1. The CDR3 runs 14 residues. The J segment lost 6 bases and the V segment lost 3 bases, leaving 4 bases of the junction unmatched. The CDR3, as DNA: TGTGCCAGCAGTTTGACCGGGACAGATGAAAAACTGTTTTTT. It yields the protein CASSLTGTDEKLFF.

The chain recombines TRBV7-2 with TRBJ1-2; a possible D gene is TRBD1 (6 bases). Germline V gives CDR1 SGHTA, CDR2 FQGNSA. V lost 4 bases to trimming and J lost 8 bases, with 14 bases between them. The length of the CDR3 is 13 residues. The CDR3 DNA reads TGTGCCAGCAGCTGGGACATCTCGGAGGGCTACACCTTC. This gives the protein CASSWDISEGYTF.

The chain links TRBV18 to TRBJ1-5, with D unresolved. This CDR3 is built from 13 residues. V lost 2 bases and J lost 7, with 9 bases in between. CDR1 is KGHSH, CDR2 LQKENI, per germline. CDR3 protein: CASSPASRQPQHF. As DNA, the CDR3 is TGTGCCAGCTCACCAGCGTCCCGACAGCCCCAGCATTTT.

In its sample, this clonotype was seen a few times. CDR3 region: CASYILGGQRVEQYF. CDR3 nucleotide sequence: TGTGCCAGCTACATCCTCGGGGGGCAACGAGTCGAGCAGTACTTC. The J gene is TRBJ2-7, the V gene TRBV25-1; tentative D call: TRBD2 (7 bases). The germline gives CDR1 MGHDK, CDR2 SYGVNS. V dropped 8 bases and J dropped 6 bases, with 23 bases sitting between them. The CDR3 is 15 amino acids.